Presented here are 18 T cell receptor beta chains from one specimen sequenced in a study of PD-L1 blockade in urothelial cancer. Assay: immunoSEQ multiplex PCR; the TCRdb copy retains only in-frame clones and omits some. The sample holds 95,000 to 100,000 clones, over 75% seen once. As to time point: pretreatment peripheral blood. The source was PBMCs, collected around atezolizumab (anti-PD-L1) treatment. These receptor sequences come from a man in his sixties with urothelial cancer.

The chain recombines TRBV11-2 with TRBJ2-7, with a possible D match to TRBD2 (6 bases). The CDR3 consists of 13 residues. CDR1 is SGHAT, CDR2 FQNNGV, per germline. Trimming removed 5 bases at V and 1 base at J, with 9 bases between. The CDR3, as DNA: TGTGCCAGCAGCCCGGGGACTTCCTACGAGCAGTACTTC. Protein sequence: CASSPGTSYEQYF. Filled out from reference TRBV11-2 and TRBJ2-7, the complete variable domain reads EAGVAQSPRYKIIEKRQSVAFWCNPISGHATLYWYQQILGQGPKLLIQFQNNGVVDDSQLPKDRFSAERLKGVDSTLKIQPAKLEDSAVYLCASSPGTSYEQYFGPGTRLTVT.

This clone appeared a single time. This rearrangement joins TRBV10-3 to TRBJ2-1; 7 bases are shared with TRBD2. Germline V gives CDR1 ENHRY, CDR2 SYGVKD. The J segment lost 8 bases and the V segment lost 3 bases, leaving 16 bases of the junction unmatched. This CDR3 contains 17 residues. The CDR3 region is CAISDSRGEGRRDEQFF. The CDR3 DNA reads TGTGCCATCAGTGACTCTCGGGGGGAGGGGAGGCGGGATGAGCAGTTCTTC.

This chain joins TRBV28 and TRBJ1-3, with TRBD1 as a possible D gene (6 bases). V was clipped by 6 bases and J by 4 bases, with 16 bases between them. CDR1 is MDHEN, CDR2 SYDVKM, per germline. The CDR3 is 15 residues long. As DNA, the CDR3 is TGTGCCAGCAGCCAGGGGCTCCCAGCCGGAAACACCATATATTTT. It translates to CASSQGLPAGNTIYF.

V is TRBV5-6 and J is TRBJ1-1, with D perhaps TRBD1 (6 bases). The CDR3 covers 15 residues. Germline CDR1 reads SGHDT; CDR2 reads YYEEEE. Trimming shortened V by 3 bases and J by 0 bases, and 12 bases separated the two germline ends. Written as DNA, the CDR3 is TGTGCCAGCAGCTGGTTAGACAGGTTGAACACTGAAGCTTTCTTT. Translated: CASSWLDRLNTEAFF.

The V and J genes are TRBV13 and TRBJ2-7; the match to TRBD2 covers 10 bases. The CDR3 sequence is 15 residues long. With V trimmed by 5 bases and J by 6 bases, 10 bases remained unmatched. The germline gives CDR1 PRHDT, CDR2 FYEKMQ (reference sequence). The DNA for the CDR3 is TGTGCCAGCAGCCTAGCGGGGGTAATGGGGCTCGAGCAGTACTTC. Residues: CASSLAGVMGLEQYF.

The chain links TRBV11-2 to TRBJ1-5; D is perhaps TRBD1 (6 bases). Germline CDR1 is SGHAT and CDR2 is FQNNGV. The V gene lost 4 bases and the J gene lost 11 bases, with 18 bases spanning the gap. The CDR3 is made up of 14 amino acids. The CDR3 reads CASSSTGPGQSQHF. As DNA, the CDR3 is TGTGCCAGCAGCTCTACAGGGCCCGGCCAATCCCAGCATTTT.

The chain has TRBV7-6 and TRBJ1-2; D is ambiguous. V shed 5 bases and J shed 1 base, with 17 bases lying between them. CDR3 length equals 16 residues. Germline assignment: CDR1 SGHVS and CDR2 FNYEAQ. CDR3 sequence reads: CASSPQTHNLNYGYTF. The CDR3 DNA reads TGTGCCAGCAGCCCTCAGACACATAATCTTAACTATGGCTACACCTTC.

The genes are TRBV7-6 and TRBJ2-3; no reliable D call. There are 12 residues in the CDR3. Germline V gives CDR1 SGHVS, CDR2 FNYEAQ. V was clipped by 0 bases and J by 5 bases, with 3 bases between them. This chain's CDR3 is CASSLAKDTQYF. The CDR3 DNA is TGTGCCAGCAGCTTAGCTAAAGATACGCAGTATTTT.

The V gene is TRBV4-2, the J gene TRBJ2-5; 13 positions match TRBD2. The CDR3 is 15 residues long. The junction had 6 bases not matched to a gene; V was cut back by 1 base and J by 10 bases. Germline loops: CDR1 LGHNA, CDR2 YNFKEQ. The CDR3 here is CASSQAGLAGWGQYF. The CDR3 DNA follows: TGTGCCAGCAGCCAAGCGGGACTAGCGGGATGGGGCCAGTACTTC.

The rearrangement links TRBV5-4 to TRBJ2-2; 8 bases are shared with TRBD1. Germline V gene data show CDR1 as SGHNT and CDR2 as YYREEE (reference sequence). CDR3 size: 14 residues. V shed 6 bases and J 8 bases; nucleotides not matched to a gene: 9. The CDR3 reads CASKGQGAIGELFF. The CDR3 bases are TGTGCCAGCAAGGGGCAGGGGGCGATTGGGGAGCTGTTTTTT.

The chain has TRBV5-6 and TRBJ2-3; 8 bases map to TRBD2. CDR3 length: 14 amino acids. V shed 3 bases, J shed 11 bases, and the junction held 11 bases outside the gene matches. Germline V gives CDR1 SGHDT, CDR2 YYEEEE. In DNA form, the CDR3 reads TGTGCCAGCAGCTCCCTTAGCGGGACTGGCTGGCAGTATTTT. As protein: CASSSLSGTGWQYF.

Here the CDR3 reads CASSLTSGGLQETQYF. CDR3 DNA: TGTGCCAGCAGCTTGACTAGCGGGGGGCTCCAAGAGACCCAGTACTTC. V and J are TRBV11-2 and TRBJ2-5; 13 nucleotides agree with TRBD2. J gave up 1 base and V 3 bases, and 2 bases lay outside the gene matches. This CDR3 has 16 amino acids. Germline CDR1 reads SGHAT; CDR2 reads FQNNGV.

This chain links TRBV5-1 with TRBJ1-1; 8 bases line up with TRBD1. This CDR3 contains 15 residues. CDR1 is SGHRS and CDR2 is YFSETQ in the germline V gene. V lost 4 bases to trimming and J lost 6 bases; unmatched junction nucleotides: 11. The CDR3 nucleotides are TGCGCCAGCAGCGACAGGGACAGGCTGAGGGCTGAAGCTTTCTTT. It translates to CASSDRDRLRAEAFF.

The chain carries TRBV6-5 and TRBJ2-3; 7 bases match TRBD2. The CDR3 has 16 amino acids. V lost 4 bases to trimming and J lost 1 base; unmatched junction nucleotides: 8. Germline CDR1 and CDR2: MNHEY and SVGAGI. In DNA, the CDR3 is TGTGCCAGCAGTTCCCCCGGGGGGAGGGGCACAGATACGCAGTATTTT. This gives the protein CASSSPGGRGTDTQYF.

The rearrangement joins TRBV6-5 to TRBJ2-1, with 7 bases that match TRBD1. The CDR3 spans 15 residues. The germline gives CDR1 MNHEY, CDR2 SVGAGI. Trimming cost V 0 bases and J 5 bases; bases outside gene matches: 4. For the CDR3, the DNA is TGTGCCAGCAGTTACTCAGGGACAGATCACAATGAGCAGTTCTTC. Amino acid sequence: CASSYSGTDHNEQFF.

The V gene is TRBV7-9, the J gene TRBJ1-4; a possible D gene is TRBD1 (5 bases). Germline CDR1 reads SEHNR; CDR2 reads FQNEAQ (reference sequence). V was shortened by 7 bases and J by 6 bases, with 12 bases between the two germline ends. The CDR3 loop spans 13 amino acids. CDR3 loop: CASNFRADEKLFF. In DNA form, the CDR3 reads TGTGCCAGCAACTTCAGGGCGGATGAAAAACTGTTTTTT.

The V and J genes are TRBV7-8 and TRBJ1-3; D remains ambiguous. The CDR3 has 18 residues. The V gene's germline CDR1 is SGHVS and CDR2 FQNEAQ. V was trimmed by 0 bases and J by 0 bases, leaving 15 bases between them. For the CDR3, the DNA is TGTGCCAGCAGCTTAGCGGGGTTAGCGGCCGGCTCTGGAAACACCATATATTTT. Translation: CASSLAGLAAGSGNTIYF. The full variable domain, in which reference TRBV7-8 and TRBJ1-3 provide the parts outside the CDR3, is GAGVSQSPRYKVAKRGQDVALRCDPISGHVSLFWYQQALGQGPEFLTYFQNEAQLDKSGLPSDRFFAERPEGSVSTLKIQRTQQEDSAVYLCASSLAGLAAGSGNTIYFGEGSWLTVV.

This clone was recorded only once. The rearrangement joins TRBV5-4 to TRBJ1-1; D call uncertain. V was cut by 0 bases and J by 1 base, with 7 bases left in between. The CDR3 loop spans 14 amino acids. CDR1 is SGHNT and CDR2 is YYREEE in the germline V gene (reference sequence). CDR3 nucleotide sequence: TGTGCCAGCAGCTTGGGTACAGCGAACACTGAAGCTTTCTTT. Amino acids: CASSLGTANTEAFF.